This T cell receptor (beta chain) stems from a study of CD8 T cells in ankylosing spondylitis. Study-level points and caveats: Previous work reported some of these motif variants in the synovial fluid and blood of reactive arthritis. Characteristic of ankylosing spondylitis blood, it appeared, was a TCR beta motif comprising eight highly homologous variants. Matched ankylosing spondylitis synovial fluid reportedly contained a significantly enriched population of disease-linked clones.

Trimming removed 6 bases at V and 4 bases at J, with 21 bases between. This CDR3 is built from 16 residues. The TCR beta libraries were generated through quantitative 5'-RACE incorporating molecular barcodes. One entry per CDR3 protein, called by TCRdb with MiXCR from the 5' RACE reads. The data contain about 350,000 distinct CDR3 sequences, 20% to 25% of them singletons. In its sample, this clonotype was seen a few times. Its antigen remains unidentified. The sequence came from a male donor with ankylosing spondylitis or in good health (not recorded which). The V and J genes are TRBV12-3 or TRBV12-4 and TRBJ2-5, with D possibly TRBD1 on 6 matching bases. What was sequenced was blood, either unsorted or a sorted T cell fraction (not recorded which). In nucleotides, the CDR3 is TGTGCCAGCAGCTCTCTCGGACAGCGGTCCGTAGAGACCCAGTACTTC. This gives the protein CASSSLGQRSVETQYF.